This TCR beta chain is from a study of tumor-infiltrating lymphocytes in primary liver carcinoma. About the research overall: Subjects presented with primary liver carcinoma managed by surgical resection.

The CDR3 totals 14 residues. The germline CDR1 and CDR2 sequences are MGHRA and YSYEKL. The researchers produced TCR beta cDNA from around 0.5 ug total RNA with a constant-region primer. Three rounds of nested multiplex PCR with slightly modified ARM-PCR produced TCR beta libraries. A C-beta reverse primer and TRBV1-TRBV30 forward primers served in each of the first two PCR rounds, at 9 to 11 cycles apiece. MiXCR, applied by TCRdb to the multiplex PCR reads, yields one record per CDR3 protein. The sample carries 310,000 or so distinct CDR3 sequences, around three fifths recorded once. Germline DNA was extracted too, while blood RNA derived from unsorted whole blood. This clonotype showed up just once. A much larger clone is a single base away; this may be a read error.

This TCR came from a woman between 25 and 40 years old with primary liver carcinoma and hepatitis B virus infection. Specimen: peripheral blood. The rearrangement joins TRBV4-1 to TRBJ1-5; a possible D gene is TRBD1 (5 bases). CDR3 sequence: CASSQDHDSQPLHF. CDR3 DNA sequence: TGCGCCAGCAGCCAAGATCATGACAGTCAGCCCCTGCATTTT.